The rows below give T cell receptor beta chains drawn from one sample of a study of blood T cell repertoires in COVID-19. Assay: immunoSEQ multiplex PCR; the TCRdb copy retains only in-frame clones and omits some. The repertoire holds around 31,000 clones, with about 90% as singletons. Sequenced sample: peripheral blood. Source of these receptors: a woman aged 40 to 50 with active or convalescent COVID-19. Both conserved end residues are part of each CDR3. D genes are given only for firm matches.

>TRBJ2-5|.|TRBV7-3
CASSLIGGGIIETQYF
>TRBJ1-3|.|TRBV19
CASSIGGTGNTIYF
>TRBJ2-7|.|TRBV21-1
CASSKVSPGQGARQYF
>TRBJ2-1|TRBD2|TRBV9
CASSVGAGGPGNYNEQFF
>TRBJ2-7|TRBD1|TRBV5-1
CASSFGTGSSYEQYF
>TRBJ2-3|.|TRBV11-2
CASSLVMSTQYF
>TRBJ2-5|TRBD2|TRBV7-2
CASSDWTSGMQETQYF
>TRBJ2-1|.|TRBV7-2
CASSLAGGKTSNEQFF
>TRBJ2-5|TRBD2|TRBV20-1
CSASQLAGGETQYF
>TRBJ1-1|TRBD1|TRBV7-8
CASSLVSRTGGTEAFF
>TRBJ2-7|TRBD2|TRBV7-9
CASSLGATGTRLYEQYF
>TRBJ1-6|.|TRBV18
CASSPPGSYNSPLHF
>TRBJ1-1|.|TRBV27
CASSLLRGGNTEAFF
>TRBJ2-7|TRBD1|TRBV6-5
CASDRGQGSYEQYF
>TRBJ2-3|TRBD2|TRBV4-3
CASSQDWSGGPTDTQYF
>TRBJ2-7|.|TRBV7-2
CASSLAGGLSSYEQYF
>TRBJ1-2|TRBD1|TRBV4-3
CASSLGQGGNGYTF
>TRBJ2-2|TRBD2|TRBV6-5
CATSAGAGELFF
>TRBJ2-1|TRBD2|TRBV11-2
CASSPIDGGRADEQFF
>TRBJ1-5|.|TRBV19
CASSRNSNQPQHF
>TRBJ1-5|.|TRBV7-9
CASSSDRWGGELGQPQHF
>TRBJ2-1|.|TRBV9
CASSVGPHNEQFF
>TRBJ1-4|TRBD1|TRBV5-1
CASSLGDRGRVNEKLFF
>TRBJ1-5|.|TRBV5-1
CASSLAGSNQPQHF
>TRBJ2-5|.|TRBV11-2
CASSLARVGETQYF
>TRBJ2-5|TRBD1|TRBV7-9
CASSPRDRGVETQYF
>TRBJ1-2|.|TRBV6-2/TRBV6-3
CASSYLTGNYGYTF
>TRBJ2-2|TRBD1|TRBV5-1
CASSMGQGDTGELFF
>TRBJ2-5|.|TRBV27
CASSLGLAQETQYF
>TRBJ2-7|TRBD1|TRBV10-3
CATLGQGSYEQYF
>TRBJ2-1|TRBD2|TRBV7-3
CASSLTSGIENEQFF
>TRBJ1-2|.|TRBV19
CASSQSRDKLYGYTF
>TRBJ2-2|TRBD2|TRBV5-1
CASSLGPSGGNTGELFF
>TRBJ2-3|.|TRBV13
CASSLWGETLSTDTQYF
>TRBJ2-1|.|TRBV13
CASSLVGVQNNEQFF
>TRBJ2-7|TRBD1|TRBV15
CATSGGQTYEQYF
>TRBJ1-4|.|TRBV7-8
CASSLLGDPNEKLFF
>TRBJ2-6|TRBD2|TRBV28
CASSLRGGTNVLTF
>TRBJ2-7|.|TRBV7-3
CASSFTSSYEQYF
>TRBJ2-6|TRBD1|TRBV5-6
CASSTRQGALRANVLTF
>TRBJ1-6|TRBD1|TRBV5-6
CASSLGQGMGSPLHF
>TRBJ1-6|.|TRBV25-1
CASAVSSNNSPLHF
>TRBJ1-1|.|TRBV29-1
CSVLDPRGSEEAFF
>TRBJ1-5|.|TRBV6-6
CASSYGVRANQPQHF
>TRBJ1-1|.|TRBV7-9
CASSLSRGTEAFF